The present TCR beta chain was sequenced within a study of OX40 agonist ivuxolimab in advanced cancers. Background on the study: With ivuxolimab, an agonistic anti-OX40 (CD134) antibody, patients were treated. Checkpoint inhibitors had been given previously to roughly 40% of patients.

Repertoires were generated with immunoSEQ multiplex PCR, while TCRdb's copy carries only in-frame clones and drops some. The sample contains some 50,000 clones, 70% to 90% of which appear only once. Germline-derived CDR1 and CDR2 are SGHRS and YFSETQ. The length of the CDR3 is 15 residues. The junction had 1 base not matched to a gene; V was cut back by 0 bases and J by 4 bases. Autoimmune disease history or systemic immunosuppression meant exclusion. The chain employs TRBV5-1 and TRBJ2-5, with 12 positions matching TRBD2. The clonotype was recovered from an adult with an advanced solid tumor such as melanoma, head and neck, liver or kidney cancer. This material consisted of CD4+ or CD8+ T cells sorted from blood, taken in a trial of the OX40 agonist ivuxolimab. The CDR3 DNA follows: TGCGCCAGCAGCTTGGGGGGACTAGCGGGAGAGACCCAGTACTTC. Translated, it gives CASSLGGLAGETQYF.